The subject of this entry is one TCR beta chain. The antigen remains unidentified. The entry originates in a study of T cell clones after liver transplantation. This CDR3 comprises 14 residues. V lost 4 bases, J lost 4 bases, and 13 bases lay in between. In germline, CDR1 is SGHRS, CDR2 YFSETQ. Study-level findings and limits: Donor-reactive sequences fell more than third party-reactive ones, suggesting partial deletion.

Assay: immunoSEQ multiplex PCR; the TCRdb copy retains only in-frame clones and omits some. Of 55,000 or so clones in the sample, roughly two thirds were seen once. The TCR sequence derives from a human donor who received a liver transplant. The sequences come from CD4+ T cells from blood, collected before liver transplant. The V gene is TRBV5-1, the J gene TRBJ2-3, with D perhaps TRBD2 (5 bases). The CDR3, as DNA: TGCGCCAGCAGCCCCGGACTTGGCGCAGATACGCAGTATTTT. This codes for CASSPGLGADTQYF.